Sequencing of this T cell receptor beta chain was carried out in a study of T cell responses to AZD1222 COVID-19 vaccine. The study pooled second doses at about 4 or about 12 weeks. The CDR3 length is 16 residues. V gave up 6 bases and J gave up 7 bases; unmatched junction bases: 15. Germline CDR1 MNHEY, CDR2 SMNVEV (reference sequence). Produced via immunoSEQ multiplex PCR; TCRdb's table is partial and in-frame only. The data contain fewer than 100,000 clones, approximately 88% of them singletons. As to this clone: What it recognizes is unknown.

The study, taken as a whole, reports: A mostly white British donor set with more females was recruited, and clonal diversity was possibly underestimated. CD4 TCRs associated with vaccination spanned spike, dominating at 160-218 and 743-854.

The chain recombines TRBV27 with TRBJ2-1; TRBD1 aligns across 7 bases. The clonotype was recovered from an adult who received the AZD1222 COVID-19 vaccine. The sample was peripheral blood, taken 28 days after the second AZD1222 dose. CDR3 DNA: TGTGCCAGCAGCCGGGTAGGGGGCGGCATAGGGAATGAGCAGTTCTTC. Its translation is CASSRVGGGIGNEQFF.